Following are 8 T cell receptor beta chains from one sample sequenced in a study of T cell responses to AZD1222 COVID-19 vaccine. The protocol was immunoSEQ multiplex PCR, while the TCRdb copy is restricted to in-frame clones and leaves out a portion. This sample carries about 60,000 clones, around 80% of them seen once, and the ten largest clones take around 18%. Material: peripheral blood, obtained on day 0 of AZD1222 vaccination. These receptors originate from an adult in good health.

J is TRBJ2-1 and V is TRBV19; TRBD2 agrees at 11 bases. Germline CDR1 is LNHDA and CDR2 is SQIVND (reference sequence). V shed 0 bases, J shed 6 bases, and the junction held 4 bases outside the gene matches. This CDR3 contains 16 residues. For the CDR3, the DNA is TGTGCCAGTAGTATAGATGGACTAGCGGGTTTCAATGAGCAGTTCTTC. This gives the protein CASSIDGLAGFNEQFF.

The rearrangement joins TRBV7-9 to TRBJ1-1; possible D gene TRBD1, 5 bases. The CDR3 is made up of 14 amino acids. The V end lost 3 bases, the J end lost 4 bases, and 12 bases lay between the germline ends. The V gene's germline CDR1 is SEHNR and CDR2 FQNEAQ (reference sequence). CDR3 nucleotide sequence: TGTGCCAGCAGCTTGAGACGGGACCCCACTGAAGCTTTCTTT. Translated, it gives CASSLRRDPTEAFF.

The V call is TRBV7-3, the J call TRBJ2-2; TRBD2 matches at 7 bases. The length of the CDR3 is 15 residues. Unmatched junction bases numbered 7, after V lost 5 bases and J lost 4 bases. Germline V gene data show CDR1 as SGHTA and CDR2 as FQGTGA. The CDR3 here is CASSTSSGGTGELFF. CDR3 sequence (DNA): TGTGCCAGCAGCACCTCTAGCGGCGGCACCGGGGAGCTGTTTTTT.

This clone was counted between two and nine times. The sample contains more than one DNA sequence encoding this CDR3. In DNA, the CDR3 is TGTGCCAGCAGTCCAGACAGAGACTATGGCTACACCTTC. Its protein is CASSPDRDYGYTF. This chain joins TRBV6-5 and TRBJ1-2; tentative D call: TRBD1 (5 bases). Between the trimmed V and J ends, which lost 5 bases and 3 bases, there was a span of 10 bases. The CDR3 has 13 residues. Germline CDR1 MNHEY, CDR2 SVGAGI.

The chain combines TRBV21-1 with TRBJ2-6; the DNA was not compared with TRBD2, the D call given in the table. TRBV21-1 represents a pseudogene. The CDR3 is made up of 17 amino acids. The DNA of the CDR3 is TGTGCCAGCACCCCCGGTCTCGACTTCTCTGGGGCCAACGTCCTGACTTTC. Protein product: CASTPGLDFSGANVLTF.

This sequence joins TRBV7-9 and TRBJ2-3, with D possibly matching TRBD1 (6 bases). CDR3 size: 14 residues. Germline CDR1 reads SEHNR; CDR2 reads FQNEAQ (reference sequence). V was cut by 4 bases and J by 8 bases, with 16 bases left in between. In DNA, the CDR3 is TGTGCCAGCAGCTCGGAACGGGACATTGGTACGCAGTATTTT. As protein: CASSSERDIGTQYF.

This clone has only a few counts. This chain connects TRBV5-5 to TRBJ1-6; TRBD1 matches at 8 bases. V shed 2 bases, J shed 7 bases, and the junction held 8 bases outside the gene matches. The V gene's germline CDR1 is SGHKS and CDR2 YYEKEE (reference sequence). The CDR3 loop spans 16 amino acids. CDR3 sequence: CASSLGQGARNSPLHF. CDR3 in DNA: TGTGCCAGCAGCTTAGGCCAGGGGGCGAGAAATTCACCCCTCCACTTT.

This chain links TRBV11-3 with TRBJ1-1; 9 positions agree with TRBD1. From germline, CDR1 is SGHNT and CDR2 YENEEA. Trimming at V came to 4 bases and at J to 1 base, leaving 4 bases not matched to a gene. CDR3 size: 15 residues. The CDR3 nucleotides read TGTGCCAGCAGCTCACCGGGACAGGGGAACACTGAAGCTTTCTTT. This encodes CASSSPGQGNTEAFF.